This entry lists 28 T cell receptor beta chains sequenced from one sample in a study of cytomegalovirus exposure and HLA in healthy donors. Researchers ran the PCR with 60 Vbeta and 13 Jbeta primers. Libraries were prepared by immunoSEQ multiplex PCR; TCRdb keeps only in-frame clonotypes and omits some of them. The sample lists about 210,000 clones, about four fifths occurring once. Sequenced material: PBMCs. The receptor source for this set is a woman aged 50 to 65 in good health and CMV-seropositive.

The chain has TRBV5-5 and TRBJ2-5; 7 bases agree with TRBD1. CDR3 size: 16 residues. Trimming took 3 bases from V and 1 from J; bases not matched to a gene: 9. The V gene's germline CDR1 is SGHKS and CDR2 YYEKEE (reference sequence). CDR3 loop: CASSSDRASIQETQYF. The DNA of the CDR3 is TGTGCCAGCAGCTCCGACAGGGCTTCTATCCAAGAGACCCAGTACTTC.

V and J are TRBV6-6 and TRBJ1-5; TRBD1 matches at 8 bases. The trim removed 6 bases at V and 3 bases at J, leaving 4 bases unmatched. This CDR3 region has 14 residues. The germline V gene has CDR1 MNHNY and CDR2 SVGAGI (reference sequence). Here the CDR3 reads CASRLGQDNQPQHF. CDR3 DNA sequence: TGTGCCAGCAGATTGGGACAGGACAATCAGCCCCAGCATTTT.

J is TRBJ2-7 and V is TRBV7-2; perhaps TRBD1 as D (6 bases). The V gene lost 6 bases and the J gene lost 4 bases, with 19 bases spanning the gap. The CDR3 length is 15 residues. Germline-derived CDR1 and CDR2 are SGHTA and FQGNSA. CDR3 DNA sequence: TGTGCCAGCAGTTCGATGACAGGAACTTTTTACGAGCAGTACTTC. Its protein is CASSSMTGTFYEQYF. Complete variable domain (other parts from reference TRBV7-2 and TRBJ2-7): GAGVSQSPSNKVTEKGKDVELRCDPISGHTALYWYRQSLGQGLEFLIYFQGNSAPDKSGLPSDRFSAERTGGSVSTLTIQRTQQEDSAVYLCASSSMTGTFYEQYFGPGTRLTVT.

This sequence joins TRBV5-1 and TRBJ1-1, with D perhaps matching TRBD1 (6 bases). This CDR3 has 14 residues. The V and J ends lost 3 bases and 1 base respectively, with 10 bases between them. Per the germline V gene, CDR1 is SGHRS and CDR2 is YFSETQ. The chain's CDR3 is CASSSWTENTEAFF. The CDR3 bases are TGCGCCAGCAGCTCCTGGACAGAGAACACTGAAGCTTTCTTT.

This chain connects TRBV13 to TRBJ2-2; D ambiguous. The CDR3 contains 13 residues. Trimming took 3 bases from V and 9 from J, leaving 11 bases between them. Looked up from germline, CDR1 is PRHDT and CDR2 is FYEKMQ (reference sequence). CDR3 protein: CASSLSGRRELFF. DNA of the CDR3: TGTGCCAGCAGCTTGTCGGGTCGACGGGAGCTGTTTTTT. Filled out from reference TRBV13 and TRBJ2-2, the complete variable domain reads AAGVIQSPRHLIKEKRETATLKCYPIPRHDTVYWYQQGPGQDPQFLISFYEKMQSDKGSIPDRFSAQQFSDYHSELNMSSLELGDSALYFCASSLSGRRELFFGEGSRLTVL.

V is TRBV11-2 and J is TRBJ1-1, with D hard to call. CDR3 length: 15 amino acids. Germline CDR1 SGHAT, CDR2 FQNNGV. V dropped 2 bases and J dropped 3 bases, with 13 bases sitting between them. The CDR3 DNA is TGTGCCAGCAGCTTATTCGGGAGCAGATACACTGAAGCTTTCTTT. Encoded protein: CASSLFGSRYTEAFF.

The chain joins TRBV7-9 to TRBJ2-3, with 7 positions matching TRBD1. V shed 5 bases and J 0 bases; nucleotides not matched to a gene: 2. This CDR3 spans 14 amino acids. In germline, CDR1 is SEHNR, CDR2 FQNEAQ (reference sequence). The CDR3 DNA follows: TGTGCCAGCAGCGCACAGGGGAGCACAGATACGCAGTATTTT. It specifies CASSAQGSTDTQYF.

This rearrangement joins TRBV6-6 to TRBJ2-7; D remains ambiguous. The CDR3 loop spans 12 amino acids. The germline gives CDR1 MNHNY, CDR2 SVGAGI (reference sequence). Trimming removed 0 bases from V and 8 bases from J, with 8 bases in between. The CDR3 sequence: CASSYSDGKQYF. The CDR3 nucleotides read TGTGCCAGCAGTTACTCCGATGGCAAGCAGTACTTC.

The chain joins TRBV5-6 to TRBJ2-2; no reliable D call. This CDR3 has 15 amino acids. Trimming shortened V by 4 bases and J by 3 bases, and 13 bases separated the two germline ends. Per the germline V gene, CDR1 is SGHDT and CDR2 is YYEEEE. The CDR3 sequence: CASSEQSLYTGELFF. The CDR3, as DNA: TGTGCCAGCAGCGAACAGTCCCTGTACACCGGGGAGCTGTTTTTT.

The genes are TRBV10-1 and TRBJ2-3; D not resolved. Looked up from germline, CDR1 is WNHNN and CDR2 is SYGVQD (reference sequence). This CDR3 has 15 residues. V was clipped by 5 bases and J by 3 bases, with 15 bases between them. CDR3 amino acids: CASSPNERWTDTQYF. As DNA, the CDR3 is TGCGCCAGCAGTCCCAATGAGAGGTGGACAGATACGCAGTATTTT.

This clone was counted once. V and J are TRBV9 and TRBJ2-3; the match to TRBD1 covers 8 bases. The ends lost 3 bases at V and 9 bases at J; junction bases unmatched: 3. The CDR3 consists of 12 residues. The germline CDR1 and CDR2 sequences are SGDLS and YYNGEE. CDR3 nucleotides: TGTGCCAGCAGCGATGGACAGGGAACGCAGTATTTT. It specifies CASSDGQGTQYF.

The chain links TRBV6-9 to TRBJ1-3, with TRBD1 as a possible D gene (5 bases). Trimming shortened V by 4 bases and J by 0 bases, and 22 bases separated the two germline ends. Germline V lookup: CDR1 MNHGY, CDR2 SVAAGI. The CDR3 totals 19 residues. CDR3: CASSWMYDRCSSSGNTIYF. The CDR3 nucleotides read TGTGCCAGCAGTTGGATGTATGACAGATGCTCAAGCTCTGGAAACACCATATATTTT.

This chain links TRBV7-6 with TRBJ2-2; D may be TRBD1 (6 bases). V lost 0 bases, J lost 4 bases, and 12 bases lay in between. Germline loops: CDR1 SGHVS, CDR2 FNYEAQ. This CDR3 spans 16 amino acids. CDR3 sequence reads: CASSLARGESTGELFF. The CDR3 DNA sequence: TGTGCCAGCAGCTTAGCCAGGGGCGAAAGCACCGGGGAGCTGTTTTTT.

The rearrangement joins TRBV28 to TRBJ2-3; no reliable D call. The CDR3 has 13 residues. Germline V CDR1 and CDR2: MDHEN, SYDVKM. V was cut by 4 bases and J by 3 bases, with 8 bases left in between. Here the CDR3 reads CASSSPKTDTQYF. The CDR3 coding sequence is TGTGCCAGCAGTTCTCCTAAAACAGATACGCAGTATTTT.

The rearrangement links TRBV7-9 to TRBJ2-1, with TRBD1 as a possible D gene (11 bases). The CDR3 length is 18 residues. V was pared by 5 bases and J by 6 bases, with 26 bases between. Per germline, CDR1 SEHNR and CDR2 FQNEAQ (reference sequence). The CDR3 DNA sequence: TGTGCCAGCAGCCTCGGACAGGGGGCGGCTAGCGGGGGCAATGAGCAGTTCTTC. Its protein product is CASSLGQGAASGGNEQFF.

The rearrangement links TRBV10-2 to TRBJ1-1; possible D gene TRBD1, 5 bases. Trimming removed 6 bases at V and 0 bases at J, with 8 bases between. Germline V gene sequence: CDR1 WSHSY, CDR2 SAAADI. This CDR3 has 13 amino acids. The CDR3 nucleotides read TGCGCCAGCAGCGGACACTTGAACACTGAAGCTTTCTTT. Protein product: CASSGHLNTEAFF.

This chain uses TRBV5-1 with TRBJ2-5; 7 bases agree with TRBD2. Germline V lookup: CDR1 SGHRS, CDR2 YFSETQ. J lost 5 bases, V lost 4 bases, and 8 bases had no gene match. This CDR3 contains 14 residues. CDR3 sequence reads: CASSDRTSAETQYF. The CDR3 DNA reads as TGCGCCAGCAGCGATCGGACTAGTGCTGAGACCCAGTACTTC.

This clone occurred once. The rearrangement uses TRBV19 and TRBJ2-1; TRBD1 agrees at 7 bases. CDR1 is LNHDA and CDR2 is SQIVND in the germline V gene (reference sequence). The CDR3 is 16 amino acids. V was clipped by 3 bases and J by 2 bases; unmatched bases: 7. CDR3 sequence (DNA): TGTGCCAGTAGTATCGAAACAGGGGTGGCCTACAATGAGCAGTTCTTC. Translating it yields CASSIETGVAYNEQFF.

The chain uses TRBV2 and TRBJ1-1, with D possibly TRBD1 on 6 matching bases. Trimming took 6 bases from V and 2 from J, leaving 16 bases between them. The CDR3 is 15 amino acids. Germline CDR1 reads SNHLY; CDR2 reads FYNNEI. The CDR3: CASRDPGDRNTEAFF. The CDR3 DNA follows: TGTGCCAGCAGAGACCCAGGGGACCGTAACACTGAAGCTTTCTTT. The complete variable domain, with remaining parts taken from reference TRBV2 and TRBJ1-1, reads EPEVTQTPSHQVTQMGQEVILRCVPISNHLYFYWYRQILGQKVEFLVSFYNNEISEKSEIFDDQFSVERPDGSNFTLKIRSTKLEDSAMYFCASRDPGDRNTEAFFGQGTRLTVV.

The gene calls are TRBV5-4 and TRBJ2-7; weak D call: TRBD2 (6 bases). Trimming removed 0 bases at V and 2 bases at J, with 12 bases between. This CDR3 contains 15 residues. Germline V gene sequence: CDR1 SGHNT, CDR2 YYREEE (reference sequence). CDR3 DNA: TGTGCCAGCAGCTTGGAGCCTGCGGGAACCTACGAGCAGTACTTC. It translates to CASSLEPAGTYEQYF.

This chain connects TRBV19 to TRBJ1-4, with D unclear. This CDR3 contains 17 residues. Germline V CDR1 and CDR2: LNHDA, SQIVND (reference sequence). Between the trimmed V and J ends, which lost 0 bases and 6 bases, there was a span of 17 bases. The CDR3 DNA is TGTGCCAGTAGTATAGATGCGGGAGGTTCTCCCGATGAAAAACTGTTTTTT. Protein product: CASSIDAGGSPDEKLFF.

This CDR3 is CASSLGPSGTQYF. DNA of the CDR3: TGCGCCAGCAGCCTGGGGCCCTCGGGGACCCAGTACTTC. The chain links TRBV4-3 to TRBJ2-5, with D perhaps TRBD1 (5 bases). V dropped 4 bases and J dropped 7 bases, with 13 bases sitting between them. The CDR3 has 13 amino acids. Germline V CDR1 and CDR2: LGHNA, YSLEER.

CDR3 in amino acids: CASSLRLAGGPGETQYF. The CDR3 DNA follows: TGCGCCAGCAGCTTGCGGCTAGCGGGGGGGCCCGGGGAGACCCAGTACTTC. The chain joins TRBV5-1 to TRBJ2-5, with 12 bases fitting TRBD2. CDR3 length: 17 residues. With 1 base clipped from V and 5 bases from J, the junction kept 9 bases outside the gene matches. Germline V gene sequence: CDR1 SGHRS, CDR2 YFSETQ.

The chain combines TRBV19 with TRBJ2-7, with 9 bases matching TRBD2. Per germline, CDR1 LNHDA and CDR2 SQIVND (reference sequence). V lost 6 bases and J lost 2; bases outside the gene matches: 5. The CDR3 length is 14 residues. CDR3 region: CASSATSGAYEQYF. CDR3 nucleotides: TGTGCCAGTAGCGCGACTAGCGGCGCCTACGAGCAGTACTTC.

The chain links TRBV6-5 to TRBJ1-1; 7 bases map to TRBD1. The germline CDR1 and CDR2 sequences are MNHEY and SVGAGI. The V and J ends lost 4 bases and 7 bases, in that order; junction bases with no gene match: 3. The CDR3 has 12 amino acids. In DNA, the CDR3 is TGTGCCAGCAGTTTCCGGGACAGTGAAGCTTTCTTT. It codes for CASSFRDSEAFF.

The chain carries TRBV2 and TRBJ2-7; possible D gene TRBD1, 6 bases. V lost 3 bases, J lost 2 bases, and 14 bases lay in between. This CDR3 comprises 15 residues. Germline loops: CDR1 SNHLY, CDR2 FYNNEI. CDR3 sequence: CASSDARTAAYEQYF. The CDR3 region has the DNA TGTGCCAGCAGTGATGCTAGGACAGCAGCCTACGAGCAGTACTTC.

The chain uses TRBV29-1 and TRBJ2-7; 7 bases agree with TRBD1. The germline V gene encodes CDR1 SQVTM and CDR2 ANQGSEA. The CDR3 extends over 11 amino acids. The ends lost 7 bases at V and 6 bases at J; junction bases unmatched: 6. CDR3 residues: CSGEQGSEQYF. The CDR3 DNA follows: TGCAGCGGCGAACAGGGGTCCGAGCAGTACTTC.

This clone was counted a single time. This rearrangement joins TRBV2 to TRBJ2-5, with a tentative D call TRBD1 (6 bases). Germline V gene sequence: CDR1 SNHLY, CDR2 FYNNEI. Trimming shortened V by 6 bases and J by 2 bases, and 10 bases separated the two germline ends. The CDR3 runs 13 residues. In DNA form, the CDR3 reads TGTGCCAGCAGCCCGGACAGACAAGAGACCCAGTACTTC. This encodes CASSPDRQETQYF.